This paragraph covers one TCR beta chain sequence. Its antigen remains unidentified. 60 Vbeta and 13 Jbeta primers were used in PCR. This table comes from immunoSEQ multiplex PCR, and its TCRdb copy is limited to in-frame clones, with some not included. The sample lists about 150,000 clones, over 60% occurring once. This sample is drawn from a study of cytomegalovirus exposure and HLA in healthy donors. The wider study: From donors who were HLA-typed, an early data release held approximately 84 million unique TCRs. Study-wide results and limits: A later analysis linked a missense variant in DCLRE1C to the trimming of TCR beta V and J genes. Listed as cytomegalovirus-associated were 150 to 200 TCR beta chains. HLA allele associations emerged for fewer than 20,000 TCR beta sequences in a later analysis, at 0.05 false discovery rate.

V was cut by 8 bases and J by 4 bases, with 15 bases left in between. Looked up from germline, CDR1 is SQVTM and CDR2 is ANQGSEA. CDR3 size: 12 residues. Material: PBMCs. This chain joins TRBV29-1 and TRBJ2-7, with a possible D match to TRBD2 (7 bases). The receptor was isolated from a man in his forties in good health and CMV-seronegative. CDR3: CSSRGGAYEQYF. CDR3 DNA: TGCAGCTCAAGGGGGGGGGCTTACGAGCAGTACTTC.